In this sample, the clone carrying this T cell receptor beta chain turned up many times. Its antigen is undetermined. This beta chain came through as a stray read in a library set up for alpha chains, and its size says little. The V and J ends lost 1 base and 1 base respectively, with 15 bases between them. This CDR3 has 16 amino acids. Germline lookup yields CDR1 SGHRS and CDR2 YFSETQ. Every TCR cDNA molecule bore a unique molecular identifier. TCRdb reprocessed the 5' RACE reads with MiXCR, giving one entry per CDR3 protein. The sample comprises approximately 15,000 distinct CDR3 sequences, approximately 4.5% of which are singletons, and 18% rests with the top ten. The data were taken from a study of spatial heterogeneity in lung cancer. The study's findings and limits: The number of expanded tumor alpha and beta chains correlated with mutation number.

Time point described: sample taken at primary tumor resection. The material was lung tumor tissue, obtained at surgery. V gene TRBV5-1 combines with J gene TRBJ2-7; possibly TRBD2 for D (5 bases). This clonotype was sampled from a female donor with early-stage non-small cell lung cancer. CDR3 nucleotide sequence: TGCGCCAGCAGCTTGACTCCCGGGGTTCTTTCCTACGAGCAGTACTTC. Residues: CASSLTPGVLSYEQYF.